Sequencing of this TCR beta chain was carried out in a study of blood T cell repertoires in COVID-19. Study in general: T cells, B-cell-depleted T cells, or PBMCs supplied cDNA or gDNA.

Original handling: Reference gene primer amplification gave estimated nucleated cell counts. Sequencing was performed with immunoSEQ multiplex PCR; in TCRdb, only in-frame clones are kept and a portion is missing. V, J and clone size derive from that table, while D and trimming were established from the DNA sequence. The sample holds over 100,000 clones; about 89% are singletons and the top ten take 4.5% to 5.5%. This clone has more than one count but fewer than ten. Germline CDR1 is KGHSH and CDR2 is LQKENI. V shed 0 bases and J 9 bases; nucleotides not matched to a gene: 6. The CDR3 spans 14 residues.

This clonotype was sampled from a human donor in a cohort sampled during active COVID-19. Sequencing was performed on peripheral blood. The gene calls are TRBV18 and TRBJ2-7, with 9 bases fitting TRBD2. CDR3: CASSPPGGRARQYF. The CDR3 region has the DNA TGTGCCAGCTCACCACCTGGCGGGAGGGCCCGGCAGTACTTC.